This note documents a single T cell receptor beta chain sequence. These data belong to a study of blood T cell repertoires in COVID-19. Study as a whole: Material from acute and convalescent COVID-19 was sourced from the United States, Italy and Spain. From T cells, B-cell-depleted T cells, or PBMCs came the material, which was cDNA or gDNA.

Original methodology: How many nucleated cells were present was estimated from reference gene primer amplification. Generated by immunoSEQ multiplex PCR, the TCRdb table keeps only in-frame clones and is missing some. From that table come the V and J calls and clone size; the DNA was used to work out D and trimming. In the table there are 100,000 to 150,000 clones, around four fifths of which are singletons. Sequencing was done on a sample of peripheral blood. The source of this sequence is a man older than 75 with active or convalescent COVID-19.

Here the CDR3 reads CSAATSGGAGEQFF. CDR3 nucleotide sequence: TGCAGCGCCGCGACTAGCGGGGGGGCCGGAGAGCAGTTCTTC. This chain connects TRBV29-1 to TRBJ2-1; TRBD2 matches at 14 bases. The CDR3 is made up of 14 amino acids. From germline, CDR1 is SQVTM and CDR2 ANQGSEA. V was pared by 7 bases and J by 10 bases, with 9 bases of the junction left unmatched.